This paragraph covers one TCR beta chain sequence. The antigen remains unidentified. TCRdb called the 5' RACE reads again in MiXCR, with one record for every CDR3 protein. This table holds 750,000 to 850,000 distinct CDR3 sequences, about 12% found once. These data come from a study of CD8 T cells in ankylosing spondylitis. Whole-study findings and limits: A motif in TCR beta, a set of under ten highly homologous variants, appeared characteristic of ankylosing spondylitis blood.

The clonotype was recovered from a male donor with ankylosing spondylitis. Sequenced input: blood, either unsorted or a sorted T cell fraction (not recorded which).

The CDR3 sequence is CASSLAGVRTEAFF. CDR3 bases: TGCGCCAGCAGCTTGGCCGGTGTTCGGACTGAAGCTTTCTTT. The rearrangement links TRBV5-1 to TRBJ1-1; D call uncertain. Trimming took off 0 bases at V and 5 bases at J, with 11 bases between the two ends. CDR1 and CDR2 from the germline V gene are SGHRS and YFSETQ. The length of the CDR3 is 14 residues.